One and the same sample provided the 15 T cell receptor beta chains below, sequenced in a study of blood T cell repertoires in COVID-19. The protocol was immunoSEQ multiplex PCR, while the TCRdb copy is restricted to in-frame clones and leaves out a portion. The repertoire holds approximately 200,000 clones, with about 86% as singletons. The sequencing sample was made of peripheral blood. All receptors come from a man in his sixties who had recovered from COVID-19.

This clone occurred a few times. V gene TRBV15 combines with J gene TRBJ1-6; weak D call: TRBD1 (6 bases). The V gene's germline CDR1 is LNHNV and CDR2 YYDKDF (reference sequence). V lost 1 base to trimming and J lost 10 bases, with 20 bases between them. This CDR3 is built from 17 residues. CDR3 sequence: CATSRGLSFDGTSPLHF. Here the CDR3 DNA reads TGTGCCACCAGCAGAGGTTTGTCCTTCGATGGGACATCACCCCTCCACTTT. Using reference TRBV15 and TRBJ1-6 for the parts outside the CDR3, the full variable domain is DAMVIQNPRYQVTQFGKPVTLSCSQTLNHNVMYWYQQKSSQAPKLLFHYYDKDFNNEADTPDNFQSRRPNTSFCFLDIRSPGLGDTAMYLCATSRGLSFDGTSPLHFGNGTRLTVT.

The gene calls are TRBV5-1 and TRBJ2-3, with D unresolved. This CDR3 comprises 15 residues. V lost 2 bases and J lost 2, with 12 bases in between. CDR1 is SGHRS, CDR2 YFSETQ, per germline. Here the CDR3 reads CASSFNGGYTDTQYF. The CDR3 nucleotides are TGCGCCAGCAGCTTTAATGGCGGTTACACAGATACGCAGTATTTT.

The rearrangement joins TRBV15 to TRBJ2-1, with 10 bases matching TRBD2. J gave up 6 bases and V 3 bases, and 5 bases lay outside the gene matches. CDR3 length: 15 residues. Germline CDR1 reads LNHNV; CDR2 reads YYDKDF (reference sequence). CDR3 in amino acids: CATSSPAGGANEQFF. In DNA form, the CDR3 reads TGTGCCACCAGCAGCCCAGCGGGAGGGGCCAATGAGCAGTTCTTC.

A remark on this clone: The junction departs from the called germline gene at one end, perhaps through a read error. This chain links TRBV30 with TRBJ2-1; 7 bases agree with TRBD2. Germline CDR1 reads GTSNPN; CDR2 reads SVGIG (reference sequence). The CDR3 runs to 11 residues. In DNA, the CDR3 is TGCGCGCGGGGGAGTGGGAATGAGCAGTTCTTC. It encodes CARGSGNEQFF.

The chain couples TRBV6-5 to TRBJ1-5; TRBD1 matches 8 bases. Germline-derived CDR1 and CDR2 are MNHEY and SVGAGI. The CDR3 runs to 14 residues. V lost 6 bases and J lost 7; bases outside the gene matches: 8. The CDR3 DNA follows: TGTGCCAGCAGCCGACAGGGGCCGGAGCAGCCCCAGCATTTT. This sequence encodes CASSRQGPEQPQHF.

The chain carries TRBV13 and TRBJ1-2, with D tentatively TRBD1 (6 bases). CDR1 and CDR2 (germline): PRHDT, FYEKMQ (reference sequence). Trimming pared 4 bases from V and 3 bases from J, leaving 15 bases between. The CDR3 contains 15 residues. The CDR3 region is CASSYYQGHDYGYTF. CDR3 nucleotide sequence: TGTGCCAGCAGCTATTACCAGGGACACGACTATGGCTACACCTTC.

The chain recombines TRBV6-5 with TRBJ2-1, with a possible D match to TRBD1 (5 bases). The CDR3 is 15 amino acids. Germline CDR1 reads MNHEY; CDR2 reads SVGAGI. V was shortened by 6 bases and J by 2 bases, with 14 bases between the two germline ends. CDR3: CASSKAGLTYNEQFF. In DNA form, the CDR3 reads TGTGCCAGCAGCAAAGCAGGGTTAACCTACAATGAGCAGTTCTTC.

The rearrangement uses TRBV7-9 and TRBJ2-7; 7 bases agree with TRBD1. CDR1 and CDR2 from the germline V gene are SEHNR and FQNEAQ (reference sequence). Unmatched junction bases numbered 5, after V lost 2 bases and J lost 4 bases. The CDR3 runs to 14 residues. The CDR3 DNA follows: TGTGCCAGCAGCTTAAGGGACAGAGTTTACGAGCAGTACTTC. Amino acid sequence: CASSLRDRVYEQYF.

The V and J genes are TRBV5-1 and TRBJ1-1; possibly TRBD1 for D (6 bases). The germline gives CDR1 SGHRS, CDR2 YFSETQ. The CDR3 is 14 residues long. V lost 2 bases, J lost 1 base, and 9 bases lay in between. The CDR3 DNA is TGCGCCAGCAGCTTATCAGGGGAGAACACTGAAGCTTTCTTT. Its translation is CASSLSGENTEAFF. Variable domain in full (rest from reference TRBV5-1 and TRBJ1-1): KAGVTQTPRYLIKTRGQQVTLSCSPISGHRSVSWYQQTPGQGLQFLFEYFSETQRNKGNFPGRFSGRQFSNSRSEMNVSTLELGDSALYLCASSLSGENTEAFFGQGTRLTVV.

The table lists this clone with a count of one. The chain carries TRBV9 and TRBJ1-4; 9 bases match TRBD1. From germline, CDR1 is SGDLS and CDR2 YYNGEE. V lost 3 bases and J lost 8; bases outside the gene matches: 5. The CDR3 is 14 residues long. This CDR3 is CASSAVDRGEKLFF. The CDR3 DNA follows: TGTGCCAGCAGCGCTGTGGACAGGGGAGAAAAACTGTTTTTT.

The chain joins TRBV7-9 to TRBJ1-4; D unclear. V was clipped by 4 bases and J by 4 bases, with 13 bases between them. This CDR3 has 15 residues. Germline V gene lookup returns CDR1 SEHNR and CDR2 FQNEAQ (reference sequence). The CDR3 loop reads CASSYHSRDNEKLFF. CDR3 nucleotide sequence: TGTGCCAGCAGCTACCACAGCAGAGATAATGAAAAACTGTTTTTT. Using reference TRBV7-9 and TRBJ1-4 for the parts outside the CDR3, the full variable domain is DTGVSQNPRHKITKRGQNVTFRCDPISEHNRLYWYRQTLGQGPEFLTYFQNEAQLEKSRLLSDRFSAERPKGSFSTLEIQRTEQGDSAMYLCASSYHSRDNEKLFFGSGTQLSVL.

This clone came up once. The V and J genes are TRBV20-1 and TRBJ2-1; D ambiguous. CDR1 is DFQATT and CDR2 is SNEGSKA in the germline V gene (reference sequence). The CDR3 is 11 amino acids. Trimming took 6 bases from V and 4 from J, leaving 7 bases between them. The DNA of the CDR3 is TGCAGTGCCCCACAGTACAATGAGCAGTTCTTC. It encodes CSAPQYNEQFF.

This clone came up once. The chain uses TRBV7-3 and TRBJ2-7; D is perhaps TRBD1 (5 bases). There are 14 residues in the CDR3. V was cut by 6 bases and J by 0 bases, with 12 bases left in between. Germline-derived CDR1 and CDR2 are SGHTA and FQGTGA. This CDR3 is CASSQDNFSYEQYF. The CDR3 DNA reads as TGTGCCAGCAGTCAGGACAATTTCTCCTACGAGCAGTACTTC.

This clone was observed a handful of times. V gene TRBV11-2 combines with J gene TRBJ2-3; TRBD1 aligns across 7 bases. In germline, CDR1 is SGHAT, CDR2 FQNNGV. V was pared by 5 bases and J by 0 bases, with 17 bases of the junction left unmatched. CDR3 length: 19 amino acids. The CDR3 nucleotides read TGTGCCAGCAGCCTCACATTTGGGGCGTCGACAGGGAGCACAGATACGCAGTATTTT. Translated: CASSLTFGASTGSTDTQYF. Full variable domain (remainder filled in from reference TRBV11-2 and TRBJ2-3): EAGVAQSPRYKIIEKRQSVAFWCNPISGHATLYWYQQILGQGPKLLIQFQNNGVVDDSQLPKDRFSAERLKGVDSTLKIQPAKLEDSAVYLCASSLTFGASTGSTDTQYFGPGTRLTVL.

This sequence joins TRBV6-2 or TRBV6-3 and TRBJ2-3, with 10 bases identical to TRBD2. The CDR3 is made up of 16 amino acids. From germline, CDR1 is MNHEY and CDR2 SVGEGT. The V segment lost 2 bases and the J segment 5 bases; nucleotides outside the gene matches: 7. The CDR3 DNA reads as TGTGCCAGCAGTTACGGAGCGGGGGGGGTAAGAGATACGCAGTATTTT. Its translation: CASSYGAGGVRDTQYF.